This T cell receptor beta chain is drawn from a study of OX40 agonist ivuxolimab in advanced cancers. The assay was immunoSEQ multiplex PCR, and TCRdb's table has in-frame clones only and misses some. The profile covers about 54,000 clones, with 80% to 90% appearing a single time and 3.5% taken by the ten largest. Trimming cost V 8 bases and J 1 base; bases outside gene matches: 5. The CDR3 runs 14 residues. The germline CDR1 and CDR2 sequences are MNHNS and SASEGT. This clone showed up just once. Its antigen is currently unknown. Study conclusions and caveats: The CD4+ and CD8+ T cells in the blood had expanded clonally by week 6 at 0.1 to 3.0 mg/kg. In the expanded peripheral T cells, antigen specificity was never determined.

The clonotype originates from an adult with an advanced solid tumor such as melanoma, head and neck, liver or kidney cancer. The sequences come from CD4+ or CD8+ T cells sorted from blood, collected in a trial of the OX40 agonist ivuxolimab. The chain links TRBV6-1 to TRBJ2-7, with 10 bases lining up with TRBD2. The CDR3: CASAPGLASYEQYF. CDR3 DNA sequence: TGTGCCAGCGCACCGGGACTAGCGTCCTACGAGCAGTACTTC.